This TCR beta chain was sequenced in a study of early T cells in non-severe SARS-CoV-2 infection (dated by TCRdb to the early 2020s). At the level of the whole study: Because TCR sequencing was done on bulk RNA from unsorted whole blood, the alpha and beta chains could not be paired.

Findings and caveats that apply to the study as a whole: VDJdb matching was skewed toward anti-spike CD8 responses and likely underestimated virus-specific expansions by missing private and CD4 specificities.

This clonotype was found a few times. No cognate antigen has been identified for it. No base quality information exists; no much larger clone differs at one position. Set within a cohort of healthcare workers in London, UK, this nested case-control study involved weekly PCR testing of nasopharyngeal swabs along with blood sampling. Between 23 and 31 March 2020, the week of the UK lockdown, healthcare workers were enrolled and then followed up weekly for as long as 16 weeks. Library preparation used 5' RACE. The instrument was a NextSeq 500. Unique molecular identifiers were attached to individual cDNA molecules in the TCR library protocol so that sequencing error and PCR bias could be corrected. Both TCR alpha and beta chains were sequenced, and tight co-correlation was observed between alpha and beta sequence abundances in each sample. Regarding the original processing steps: Decombinator V4 was used to perform V gene, J gene and CDR3 annotation of TCR sequences. Expanded TCRs were defined as changing significantly between any two time points under a Poisson model with p below 0.0001. TCR abundances were normalised to the total number of TCRs sequenced per sample and expressed as counts per million. MAIT TCRs were defined by TRAV1-2 paired with TRAJ12, TRAJ20 or TRAJ33, and iNKT TCRs by TRAV10 paired with TRAJ18. VDJdb, accessed 1 November 2021, was searched for CMV, EBV and SARS-CoV-2 annotated TCRs, excluding TCRs annotated for multiple antigens. The public reads were quality trimmed at Q25 with fastp and then assembled into clones with MiXCR by TCRdb, keeping productive beta chains. Every CDR3 protein is listed once, alongside the most common genes and DNA of its rows. V and J calls and clone size were set by TCRdb, not the authors. Here the sample has 75,000 to 80,000 distinct CDR3 sequences; around a sixth occur a single time. Less than 15% of the sample is taken by the ten largest.

For CDR1 and CDR2, the germline V gene lists MGHRA and YSYEKL. V is reduced by 1 base and J by 0 bases, leaving a spacing of 7 bases between them. The CDR3 starts with the cysteine, ends with the phenylalanine, and has 15 residues. Kept here is only the CDR3 DNA, which spans 45 bases and is read in frame from base 1. The clonotype comes from an adult who was a healthcare worker with PCR-confirmed SARS-CoV-2 infection or an uninfected control (not recorded which). The sequence is built from TRBV4-1 and TRBJ2-1, with the D gene not confidently named. The sequenced sample was whole blood. The bases are TGCGCCAGCAGCCAAGCCCGGAGCTCCTACAATGAGCAGTTCTTC. Its protein is CASSQARSSYNEQFF.